Each of the 14 T cell receptor beta chains below was sequenced from the same sample in a study of early T cells in non-severe SARS-CoV-2 infection. MiXCR was run by TCRdb on the 5' RACE reads, yielding one entry per CDR3 protein. The data hold roughly 69,000 distinct CDR3 sequences, with roughly 9.4% observed a single time. Sequenced sample: whole blood. The receptors were sampled from an adult who was a healthcare worker with PCR-confirmed SARS-CoV-2 infection or an uninfected control (not recorded which).

This clonotype came up many times. The CDR3 nucleotides read TGTGCCAGCAGCAAGCGGGGCTACCCGAACACCGGGGAGCTGTTTTTT. Protein product: CASSKRGYPNTGELFF. V is TRBV14 and J is TRBJ2-2, with TRBD2 matching 7 bases. J gave up 0 bases and V 5 bases, and 6 bases lay outside the gene matches. The CDR3 extends over 16 amino acids. Per germline, CDR1 SGHDN and CDR2 FVKESK.

This clonotype has ten or more counts. The gene calls are TRBV29-1 and TRBJ1-2, with 8 bases lining up with TRBD1. The CDR3 runs to 16 residues. Germline loops: CDR1 SQVTM, CDR2 ANQGSEA. V shed 3 bases, J shed 4 bases, and the junction held 13 bases outside the gene matches. CDR3 nucleotide sequence: TGCAGCGTTGACCCGCTCGACAGGGGAACTATCTATGGCTACACCTTC. Its protein product is CSVDPLDRGTIYGYTF.

This clonotype was picked up many times. V is TRBV20-1 and J is TRBJ2-7; 9 nucleotides align to TRBD2. CDR1 and CDR2 from the germline V gene are DFQATT and SNEGSKA (reference sequence). Trimming took 5 bases from V and 5 from J; bases not matched to a gene: 13. The CDR3 extends over 15 amino acids. The DNA for the CDR3 is TGCAGTGCTCCACGGCCCGGGACTAGCCCAGACGAGCAGTACTTC. It translates to CSAPRPGTSPDEQYF.

This chain links TRBV7-2 with TRBJ2-3; D remains ambiguous. The CDR3 runs 14 residues. Trimming cost V 5 bases and J 6 bases, with 15 bases left between them. CDR1 is SGHTA and CDR2 is FQGNSA in the germline V gene. Written as DNA, the CDR3 is TGTGCCAGCAGCCTCCGAGGACCCTCTGATACGCAGTATTTT. This translates into CASSLRGPSDTQYF.

This clonotype was seen a few times. The chain recombines TRBV5-8 with TRBJ1-4; D uncertain. Per germline, CDR1 SGHTS and CDR2 YDEGEE. Deletions cut 3 bases from V and 2 bases from J, with 11 bases between. The CDR3 is made up of 15 amino acids. For the CDR3, the DNA is TGTGCCAGCAGCTCTTTGCGCTTGACTAATGAAAAACTGTTTTTT. This gives the protein CASSSLRLTNEKLFF.

The chain couples TRBV20-1 to TRBJ2-1; the match to TRBD2 covers 12 bases. CDR3 length equals 15 residues. From germline, CDR1 is DFQATT and CDR2 SNEGSKA (reference sequence). With 5 bases clipped from V and 5 bases from J, the junction kept 7 bases outside the gene matches. DNA of the CDR3: TGCAGTGCTCGAAGACTAGCGGGAGTTGACAATGAGCAGTTCTTC. Translated: CSARRLAGVDNEQFF.

By proportion, this clonotype is medium-sized. The rearrangement uses TRBV12-3 or TRBV12-4 and TRBJ2-1; tentatively, D is TRBD2 (7 bases). V gave up 4 bases and J gave up 3 bases, with 13 bases separating them. The CDR3 covers 15 residues. The CDR3 region is CASSWGGLLYNEQFF. The CDR3 bases are TGTGCCAGCAGTTGGGGGGGCCTTCTCTACAATGAGCAGTTCTTC.

Concerning this clonotype: A read error is possible here, since a much larger clone lies one base away. This chain links TRBV25-1 with TRBJ1-2; D unresolved. Germline V gene sequence: CDR1 MGHDK, CDR2 SYGVNS. Trimming shortened V by 6 bases and J by 2 bases, and 7 bases separated the two germline ends. The CDR3 sequence is 12 residues long. CDR3 bases: TGTGCCAGCAGGTCTGTCAACTATGGCTACACCTTC. Translated: CASRSVNYGYTF.

This clonotype was found many times. The rearrangement links TRBV4-1 to TRBJ2-7; D is perhaps TRBD1 or TRBD2 (5 bases each). CDR3 length: 15 residues. Germline CDR1 MGHRA, CDR2 YSYEKL. Trimming took off 5 bases at V and 1 base at J, with 15 bases between the two ends. CDR3 sequence reads: CASSYGRDGSYEQYF. CDR3 in DNA: TGCGCCAGCAGCTACGGCCGGGACGGATCCTACGAGCAGTACTTC.

The gene calls are TRBV4-3 and TRBJ2-1; 7 bases match TRBD2. Germline assignment: CDR1 LGHNA and CDR2 YSLEER. The ends lost 3 bases at V and 6 bases at J; junction bases unmatched: 11. This CDR3 has 16 amino acids. Written as DNA, the CDR3 is TGCGCCAGCAGCCATAATAGCGGGCCGGGACGCAATGAGCAGTTCTTC. It codes for CASSHNSGPGRNEQFF.

This clonotype showed up just a few times. The chain couples TRBV7-3 to TRBJ2-1, with TRBD2 matching 7 bases. The CDR3 has 14 residues. Germline CDR1 SGHTA, CDR2 FQGTGA. V lost 5 bases, J lost 5 bases, and 6 bases stayed unmatched. The CDR3 coding sequence is TGTGCCAGCAGCGCCGGACTAGGCGACAATGAGCAGTTCTTC. Residues: CASSAGLGDNEQFF.

The chain combines TRBV20-1 with TRBJ2-7, with TRBD2 identical over 7 bases. This CDR3 contains 15 residues. The germline gives CDR1 DFQATT, CDR2 SNEGSKA (reference sequence). V dropped 0 bases and J dropped 9; count of bases not matched to a gene: 14. DNA of the CDR3: TGCAGTGCTAGAGATGGGGCGGGAGAAAAATTTGGGCAGTACTTC. It translates to CSARDGAGEKFGQYF.

In its sample, this clonotype was seen many times. The rearrangement joins TRBV14 to TRBJ2-2; TRBD1 is a possible D gene (6 bases). The CDR3 covers 16 residues. With 5 bases removed from V and 2 bases from J, the gap between germline ends came to 15 bases. The V gene's germline CDR1 is SGHDN and CDR2 FVKESK. The CDR3 nucleotides read TGTGCCAGCAGCTTCACCGGGACAATCAACACCGGGGAGCTGTTTTTT. As protein: CASSFTGTINTGELFF.

This clonotype has ten or more counts. The V call is TRBV7-2, the J call TRBJ2-1; D is uncertain. V shed 5 bases and J shed 10 bases, with 12 bases lying between them. This CDR3 contains 12 residues. The germline V gene encodes CDR1 SGHTA and CDR2 FQGNSA. The CDR3 DNA reads TGTGCCAGCAGCCGTCCCTCCCTGGAGCAGTTCTTC. Protein sequence: CASSRPSLEQFF. The complete variable domain, with remaining parts taken from reference TRBV7-2 and TRBJ2-1, reads GAGVSQSPSNKVTEKGKDVELRCDPISGHTALYWYRQSLGQGLEFLIYFQGNSAPDKSGLPSDRFSAERTGGSVSTLTIQRTQQEDSAVYLCASSRPSLEQFFGPGTRLTVL.